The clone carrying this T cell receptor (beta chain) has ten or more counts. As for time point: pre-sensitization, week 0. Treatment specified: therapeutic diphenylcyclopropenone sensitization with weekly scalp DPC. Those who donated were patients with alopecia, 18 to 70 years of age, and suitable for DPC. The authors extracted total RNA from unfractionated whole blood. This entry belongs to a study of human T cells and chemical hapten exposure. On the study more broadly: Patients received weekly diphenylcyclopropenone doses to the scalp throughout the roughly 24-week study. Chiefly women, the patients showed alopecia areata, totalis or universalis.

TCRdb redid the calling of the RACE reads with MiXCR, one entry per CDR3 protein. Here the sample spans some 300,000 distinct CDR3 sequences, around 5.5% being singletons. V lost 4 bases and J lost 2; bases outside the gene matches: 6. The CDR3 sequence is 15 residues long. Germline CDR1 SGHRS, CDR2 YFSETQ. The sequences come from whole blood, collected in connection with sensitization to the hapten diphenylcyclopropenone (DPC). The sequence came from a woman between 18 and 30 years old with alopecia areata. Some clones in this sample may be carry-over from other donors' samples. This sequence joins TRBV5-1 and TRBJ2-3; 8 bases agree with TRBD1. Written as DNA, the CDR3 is TGCGCCAGCAGCGCGGGACAGGATTTCACAGATACGCAGTATTTT. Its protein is CASSAGQDFTDTQYF.